This TCR beta chain was retrieved from a study of OX40 agonist ivuxolimab in advanced cancers. Turning to the study itself: Patients assigned to dose escalation were diagnosed with hepatocellular carcinoma, melanoma, renal cell or head and neck cancer. Findings of the study overall: The study found that CD8+ T cells averaged more expanded clones than CD4+.

Samples were taken at baseline and on day 1 of cycles 4 and 7. Generated by immunoSEQ multiplex PCR, the TCRdb table keeps only in-frame clones and is missing some. The sample holds some 57,000 clones, roughly 90% seen once. With regard to this clone: Antigen: not known.

Germline V CDR1 and CDR2: MNHNS, SASEGT. The CDR3 runs 15 residues. V shed 6 bases, J shed 6 bases, and the junction held 8 bases outside the gene matches. This chain connects TRBV6-1 to TRBJ1-6; 7 nucleotides match TRBD1. This material consisted of CD4+ or CD8+ T cells sorted from blood, taken in a trial of the OX40 agonist ivuxolimab. The source is an adult with an advanced solid tumor such as melanoma, head and neck, liver or kidney cancer. This CDR3 reads CASRITGTANSPLHF. CDR3 DNA sequence: TGTGCCAGCAGAATTACCGGGACAGCTAATTCACCCCTCCACTTT.